This passage covers 29 T cell receptor beta chains from one sample sequenced in a study of shared T cell receptors in the human thymus. Produced via immunoSEQ multiplex PCR; TCRdb's table is partial and in-frame only. The table has over 650,000 clones, around 87% seen once. These same data were also listed under a study on human thymus T cells.

Sequencing used thymocytes. Source of these receptors: a boy under two years old with a congenital heart defect.

The genes are TRBV5-1 and TRBJ2-5, with 7 bases fitting TRBD1. Germline V CDR1 and CDR2: SGHRS, YFSETQ. The CDR3 consists of 17 residues. V shed 1 base, J shed 9 bases, and the junction held 18 bases outside the gene matches. The CDR3, as DNA: TGCGCCAGCAGCTTGAGGCTCGGGACAGCGTTGGTTCAGGCCCAGTACTTC. Amino acid sequence: CASSLRLGTALVQAQYF.

The rearrangement joins TRBV30 to TRBJ1-1; 7 bases map to TRBD1. Germline V gives CDR1 GTSNPN, CDR2 SVGIG (reference sequence). There are 16 residues in the CDR3. With V trimmed by 4 bases and J by 1 base, 12 bases remained unmatched. Here the CDR3 reads CAWTRQQGPPNTEAFF. The CDR3 coding sequence is TGTGCCTGGACTCGACAACAGGGGCCTCCGAACACTGAAGCTTTCTTT.

CDR3 in amino acids: CASSLGGASTYEQYF. Here the CDR3 DNA reads TGTGCCAGCAGCTTGGGCGGGGCCTCAACTTACGAGCAGTACTTC. V and J are TRBV7-2 and TRBJ2-7, with a tentative D call TRBD2 (6 bases). Trimming pared 3 bases from V and 4 bases from J, leaving 16 bases between. Germline CDR1 reads SGHTA; CDR2 reads FQGNSA. This CDR3 is 15 amino acids long.

The rearrangement links TRBV28 to TRBJ1-1; a weak D match, TRBD1 (5 bases). This CDR3 has 16 residues. V was trimmed by 6 bases and J by 0 bases, leaving 17 bases between them. Germline values: CDR1 MDHEN, CDR2 SYDVKM. CDR3 bases: TGTGCCAGCAGAACTTACCAGGGTGGCATGAACACTGAAGCTTTCTTT. Translating gives CASRTYQGGMNTEAFF.

The chain links TRBV9 to TRBJ1-5; 9 nucleotides match TRBD1. In germline, CDR1 is SGDLS, CDR2 YYNGEE. This CDR3 is built from 17 residues. The J segment lost 0 bases and the V segment lost 4 bases, leaving 8 bases of the junction unmatched. The CDR3 coding sequence is TGTGCCAGCAGCCTCCCCACAGGGGGCGGTAGCAATCAGCCCCAGCATTTT. Its translation is CASSLPTGGGSNQPQHF.

V usage is TRBV5-1 and J usage is TRBJ2-7, with 7 bases fitting TRBD1. V dropped 5 bases and J dropped 0; count of bases not matched to a gene: 11. There are 16 residues in the CDR3. Germline CDR1 and CDR2: SGHRS and YFSETQ. The CDR3 sequence is CASSSSEGAPSYEQYF. As DNA, the CDR3 is TGCGCCAGCAGTTCCTCTGAGGGGGCCCCCTCCTACGAGCAGTACTTC.

The chain joins TRBV4-3 to TRBJ2-4; possibly TRBD1 for D (6 bases). Trimming cost V 1 base and J 0 bases, with 13 bases left between them. Germline CDR1 and CDR2: LGHNA and YSLEER. The CDR3 runs to 17 residues. DNA of the CDR3: TGCGCCAGCAGCCAAGCCCAGGGGAGACTAGCCAAAAACATTCAGTACTTC. Translated: CASSQAQGRLAKNIQYF.

The chain recombines TRBV19 with TRBJ2-5; the match to TRBD1 covers 7 bases. The V and J ends lost 6 bases and 4 bases, in that order; junction bases with no gene match: 14. The CDR3 totals 16 residues. CDR1 and CDR2 (germline): LNHDA, SQIVND (reference sequence). In DNA, the CDR3 is TGTGCCAGTAGCCCGCGCGGAGAGGGACAGACAGAGACCCAGTACTTC. It codes for CASSPRGEGQTETQYF.

V usage is TRBV30 and J usage is TRBJ2-7; 7 nucleotides agree with TRBD1. From germline, CDR1 is GTSNPN and CDR2 SVGIG (reference sequence). Trimming removed 0 bases from V and 4 bases from J; junction bases left unmatched: 6. The CDR3 runs 14 residues. CDR3 DNA: TGTGCCTGGAGTGTACACAGGGGTCCGTACGAGCAGTACTTC. Translating it yields CAWSVHRGPYEQYF.

The chain combines TRBV7-4 with TRBJ2-2, with 7 bases that match TRBD2. This CDR3 spans 17 amino acids. V shed 6 bases and J 5 bases; nucleotides not matched to a gene: 15. Germline-derived CDR1 and CDR2 are SGHVT and SQSDAQ. CDR3 bases: TGTGCCAGCAGGGAGGAGGGTTGGCGGGAGTTTACCGGGGAGCTGTTTTTT. The encoded protein is CASREEGWREFTGELFF.

V gene TRBV28 combines with J gene TRBJ2-2; 9 nucleotides line up with TRBD1. Per the germline V gene, CDR1 is MDHEN and CDR2 is SYDVKM. V lost 7 bases and J lost 4; bases outside the gene matches: 10. The CDR3 contains 16 residues. This CDR3 reads CASNLGGQGLTGELFF. As DNA, the CDR3 is TGTGCCAGCAACCTTGGGGGACAGGGTCTCACCGGGGAGCTGTTTTTT.

This clone was counted a single time. The chain employs TRBV28 and TRBJ1-2, with D uncertain. Germline CDR1 MDHEN, CDR2 SYDVKM. Trimming pared 7 bases from V and 2 bases from J, leaving 20 bases between. The CDR3 consists of 16 residues. The CDR3 sequence is CASTKNFRRENYGYTF. For the CDR3, the DNA is TGTGCCAGCACCAAGAACTTTAGGAGAGAAAACTATGGCTACACCTTC.

This clone was seen only a few times. The chain joins TRBV15 to TRBJ2-5; 10 bases fit TRBD1. Germline lookup yields CDR1 LNHNV and CDR2 YYDKDF (reference sequence). With V trimmed by 3 bases and J by 5 bases, 9 bases remained unmatched. The CDR3 covers 16 residues. The chain's CDR3 is CATSRWVTGGRETQYF. CDR3 bases: TGTGCCACCAGCAGGTGGGTGACAGGGGGCCGGGAGACCCAGTACTTC.

Here the CDR3 reads CASSHPRQAKGGNTIYF. CDR3 sequence (DNA): TGTGCCAGCAGCCACCCGAGACAGGCCAAGGGGGGAAACACCATATATTTT. This sequence joins TRBV14 and TRBJ1-3, with a tentative D call TRBD1 (6 bases). The CDR3 contains 17 residues. V lost 3 bases and J 4 bases, leaving 19 bases between the germline ends. Looked up from germline, CDR1 is SGHDN and CDR2 is FVKESK.

The rearrangement uses TRBV5-4 and TRBJ2-7; 10 nucleotides line up with TRBD2. Germline V gene lookup returns CDR1 SGHNT and CDR2 YYREEE (reference sequence). After removal of 3 bases from V and 4 bases from J, the junction contained 7 bases not matched to a gene. The CDR3 contains 15 residues. The CDR3 nucleotides are TGTGCCAGCAGCTCTACCGGGACTAGCGCATACGAGCAGTACTTC. Amino acid sequence: CASSSTGTSAYEQYF.

The CDR3 here is CASSLSRGRAFF. For the CDR3, the DNA is TGTGCCAGCAGTTTATCACGGGGGAGAGCTTTCTTT. This chain uses TRBV27 with TRBJ1-1, with a tentative D call TRBD1 (5 bases). The CDR3 covers 12 residues. V was cut by 0 bases and J by 10 bases, with 9 bases left in between. Germline V gene data show CDR1 as MNHEY and CDR2 as SMNVEV (reference sequence).

The CDR3 region is CAISESEGLGETQYF. The CDR3 DNA reads as TGTGCCATCAGTGAGTCGGAAGGACTAGGGGAGACCCAGTACTTC. The rearrangement links TRBV10-3 to TRBJ2-5, with 7 bases identical to TRBD2. Germline CDR1 and CDR2: ENHRY and SYGVKD. V shed 0 bases, J shed 5 bases, and the junction held 6 bases outside the gene matches. CDR3 length equals 15 residues.

The chain recombines TRBV11-2 with TRBJ2-3; 7 positions agree with TRBD2. In germline, CDR1 is SGHAT, CDR2 FQNNGV. The ends lost 4 bases at V and 0 bases at J; junction bases unmatched: 4. The CDR3 extends over 15 amino acids. The CDR3 DNA is TGTGCCAGCAGCTGGGGACTACCTAGCACAGATACGCAGTATTTT. Translated: CASSWGLPSTDTQYF.

Details on this clone: The sample has other DNA sequences that encode this CDR3 too. V and J are TRBV10-3 and TRBJ1-1; D gene ambiguous. V lost 2 bases and J lost 2, with 9 bases in between. This CDR3 has 14 amino acids. Germline V gene data show CDR1 as ENHRY and CDR2 as SYGVKD. The CDR3 spells CAISEGRRNTEAFF. CDR3 coding DNA: TGTGCCATCAGTGAGGGCAGAAGAAACACTGAAGCTTTCTTT.

V is TRBV28 and J is TRBJ1-1, with D possibly matching TRBD1 (5 bases). Per germline, CDR1 MDHEN and CDR2 SYDVKM. This CDR3 has 16 amino acids. The V gene lost 4 bases and the J gene lost 2 bases, with 17 bases spanning the gap. The CDR3 here is CASSCHPKGSNTEAFF. In nucleotides, the CDR3 is TGTGCCAGCAGTTGCCACCCCAAGGGGTCCAACACTGAAGCTTTCTTT. The full variable domain, in which reference TRBV28 and TRBJ1-1 provide the parts outside the CDR3, is DVKVTQSSRYLVKRTGEKVFLECVQDMDHENMFWYRQDPGLGLRLIYFSYDVKMKEKGDIPEGYSVSREKKERFSLILESASTNQTSMYLCASSCHPKGSNTEAFFGQGTRLTVV.

The CDR3 region has the DNA TGTGCCAGCAGCGCCGGGGGGATTCAATCTTACATGAACACTGAAGCTTTCTTT. Translation gives CASSAGGIQSYMNTEAFF. The genes are TRBV9 and TRBJ1-1; D perhaps matches TRBD1 (5 bases). The CDR3 loop spans 18 amino acids. V lost 3 bases, J lost 0 bases, and 21 bases lay in between. Germline CDR1 and CDR2: SGDLS and YYNGEE.

This clone was detected a few times. Other DNA variants within this sample encode the same CDR3. The V call is TRBV28, the J call TRBJ1-3; tentative D call: TRBD1 (6 bases). Trimming took off 5 bases at V and 1 base at J, with 9 bases between the two ends. CDR1 and CDR2 (germline): MDHEN, SYDVKM. CDR3 length equals 14 residues. The CDR3 protein is CASSPQGSGNTIYF. The DNA for the CDR3 is TGTGCCAGCAGTCCCCAGGGGTCTGGAAACACCATATATTTT.

The chain is built from TRBV14 and TRBJ2-3, with D unclear. The germline gives CDR1 SGHDN, CDR2 FVKESK. The V and J ends lost 1 base and 0 bases respectively, with 11 bases between them. The CDR3 has 16 residues. Here the CDR3 reads CASSQAVRISTDTQYF. For the CDR3, the DNA is TGTGCCAGCAGCCAAGCAGTCAGAATTAGCACAGATACGCAGTATTTT.

V and J are TRBV28 and TRBJ1-5; D unresolved. CDR3 length equals 18 residues. Germline CDR1 MDHEN, CDR2 SYDVKM. Trimming pared 5 bases from V and 0 bases from J, leaving 20 bases between. The CDR3 sequence is CASSKLLDIGFSNQPQHF. CDR3 DNA sequence: TGTGCCAGCAGTAAATTACTCGATATCGGGTTTAGCAATCAGCCCCAGCATTTT.

The chain employs TRBV5-1 and TRBJ2-1, with a weak D call TRBD1 (6 bases). The germline V and J ends were trimmed by 6 bases and 2 bases, with 12 bases remaining between them. The CDR3 runs 14 residues. The V gene's germline CDR1 is SGHRS and CDR2 YFSETQ. The CDR3 bases are TGCGCCAGCAAGCCGAGACAGGCCTACAATGAGCAGTTCTTC. Translation: CASKPRQAYNEQFF.

The V and J genes are TRBV6-1 and TRBJ1-2; possibly TRBD1 for D (5 bases). Germline V gene lookup returns CDR1 MNHNS and CDR2 SASEGT. This CDR3 contains 14 residues. The germline V and J ends were trimmed by 3 bases and 7 bases, with 15 bases remaining between them. This CDR3 reads CASSEFRVGSGYTF. The CDR3 bases are TGTGCCAGCAGTGAGTTCAGGGTTGGTAGTGGCTACACCTTC.

J is TRBJ2-2 and V is TRBV4-2; 10 bases are a match to TRBD1. The trim removed 1 base at V and 7 bases at J, leaving 12 bases unmatched. The CDR3 length is 18 residues. Germline CDR1 reads LGHNA; CDR2 reads YNFKEQ. The CDR3 nucleotides are TGTGCCAGCAGCCAAGGGGCTGGGACAGGGGAGGCTGGCGGGGAGCTGTTTTTT. Translating gives CASSQGAGTGEAGGELFF.

V and J are TRBV4-1 and TRBJ2-2; D is unclear. The CDR3 sequence is 16 residues long. Germline loops: CDR1 MGHRA, CDR2 YSYEKL. The V and J ends lost 0 bases and 1 base respectively, with 9 bases between them. The DNA of the CDR3 is TGCGCCAGCAGCCAAGAGGCGGCGGTGAACACCGGGGAGCTGTTTTTT. As protein: CASSQEAAVNTGELFF.

This chain joins TRBV27 and TRBJ1-2, with D perhaps TRBD1 (5 bases). Trimming removed 0 bases from V and 2 bases from J, with 10 bases in between. The germline gives CDR1 MNHEY, CDR2 SMNVEV (reference sequence). There are 15 residues in the CDR3. CDR3 loop: CASSLSRTLNYGYTF. DNA of the CDR3: TGTGCCAGCAGTTTATCGAGGACACTAAACTATGGCTACACCTTC.